Included here is one T cell receptor (beta chain) sequence, with context. This sample was taken from a study of T cells in Graves' hyperthyroidism and ophthalmopathy. There are 21 residues in the CDR3. Trimming took off 0 bases at V and 0 bases at J, with 21 bases between the two ends. Germline lookup yields CDR1 SGHTA and CDR2 FQGTGA. TCR beta CDR3 region amplification was performed from RNA transcripts. In the first-round RT-PCR of the TCR CDR3, the HTBI primer set was used. MiXCR, applied by TCRdb to the multiplex PCR reads, yields one record per CDR3 protein. In the table there are 310,000 or so distinct CDR3 sequences, about 15% of which are singletons.

The sequence came from a woman aged 60-70 years with Graves' ophthalmopathy. The sequenced sample was blood. V usage is TRBV7-3 and J usage is TRBJ2-6, with a tentative D call TRBD1 (5 bases). As DNA, the CDR3 is TGTGCCAGCAGCTTAACATTTTTTCCTAGGGGTGTGGGCTCTGGGGCCAACGTCCTGACTTTC. It specifies CASSLTFFPRGVGSGANVLTF.